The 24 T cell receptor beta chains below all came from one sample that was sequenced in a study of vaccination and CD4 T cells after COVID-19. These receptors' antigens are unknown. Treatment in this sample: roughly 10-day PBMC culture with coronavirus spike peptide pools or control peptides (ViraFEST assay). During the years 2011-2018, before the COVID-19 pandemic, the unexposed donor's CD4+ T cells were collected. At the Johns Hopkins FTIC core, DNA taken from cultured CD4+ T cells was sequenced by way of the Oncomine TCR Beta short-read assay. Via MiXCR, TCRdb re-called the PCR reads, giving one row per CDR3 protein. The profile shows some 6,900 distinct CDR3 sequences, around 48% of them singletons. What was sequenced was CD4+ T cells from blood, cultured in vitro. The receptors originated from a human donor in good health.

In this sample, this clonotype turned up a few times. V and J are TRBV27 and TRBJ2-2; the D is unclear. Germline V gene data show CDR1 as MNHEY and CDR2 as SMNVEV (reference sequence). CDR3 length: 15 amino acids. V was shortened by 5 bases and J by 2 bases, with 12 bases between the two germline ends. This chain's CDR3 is CASSQVPINTGELFF. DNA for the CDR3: TGTGCCAGCAGTCAAGTACCAATAAACACCGGGGAGCTGTTTTTT.

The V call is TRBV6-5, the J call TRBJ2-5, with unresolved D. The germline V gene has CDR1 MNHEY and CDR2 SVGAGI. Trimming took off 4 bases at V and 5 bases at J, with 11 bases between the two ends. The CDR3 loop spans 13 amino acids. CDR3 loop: CASSLGFGETQYF. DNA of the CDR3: TGTGCCAGCAGTTTAGGGTTTGGGGAGACCCAGTACTTC.

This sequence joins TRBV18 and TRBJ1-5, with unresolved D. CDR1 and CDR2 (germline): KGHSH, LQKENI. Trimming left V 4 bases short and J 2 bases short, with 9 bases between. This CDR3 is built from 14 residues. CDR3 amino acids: CASSRVEGNQPQHF. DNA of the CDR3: TGTGCCAGCTCACGGGTTGAGGGCAATCAGCCCCAGCATTTT.

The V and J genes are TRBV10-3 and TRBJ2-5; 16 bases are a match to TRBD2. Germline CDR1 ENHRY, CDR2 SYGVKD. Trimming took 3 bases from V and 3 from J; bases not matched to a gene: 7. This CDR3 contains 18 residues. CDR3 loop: CAISDPGLAGGKKETQYF. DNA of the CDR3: TGTGCCATCAGTGACCCGGGACTAGCGGGGGGGAAGAAAGAGACCCAGTACTTC.

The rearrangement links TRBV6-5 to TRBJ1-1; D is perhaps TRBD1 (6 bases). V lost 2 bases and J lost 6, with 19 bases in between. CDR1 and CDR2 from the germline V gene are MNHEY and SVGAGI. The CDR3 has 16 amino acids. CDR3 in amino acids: CASSYIRTVQGAEAFF. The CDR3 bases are TGTGCCAGCAGTTACATTCGGACAGTCCAGGGCGCTGAAGCTTTCTTT.

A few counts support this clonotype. The CDR3 nucleotides read TGTGCCAGCACAGCGGGCGGAAGATATGGCTACACCTTC. Amino acids: CASTAGGRYGYTF. The chain is built from TRBV5-8 and TRBJ1-2; no clear D. Trimming stripped 6 bases from V and 5 bases from J, with 14 bases between. Germline CDR1 reads SGHTS; CDR2 reads YDEGEE. The CDR3 contains 13 residues.

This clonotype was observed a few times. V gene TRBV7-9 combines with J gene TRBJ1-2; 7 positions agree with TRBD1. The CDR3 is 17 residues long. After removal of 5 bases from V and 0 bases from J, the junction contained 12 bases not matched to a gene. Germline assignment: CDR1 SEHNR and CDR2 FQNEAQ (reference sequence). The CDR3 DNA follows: TGTGCCAGCAGCCTGCTCCAGACAGGGTCTCCTAACTATGGCTACACCTTC. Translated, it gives CASSLLQTGSPNYGYTF.

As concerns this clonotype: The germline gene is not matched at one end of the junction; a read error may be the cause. The CDR3 here is CSAKGRADTQYF. CDR3 sequence (DNA): TGCAGCGCTAAGGGTCGGGCCGATACGCAGTATTTT. The chain combines TRBV20-1 with TRBJ2-3; D unresolved. Germline CDR1 is DFQATT and CDR2 is SNEGSKA (reference sequence). The CDR3 has 12 residues.

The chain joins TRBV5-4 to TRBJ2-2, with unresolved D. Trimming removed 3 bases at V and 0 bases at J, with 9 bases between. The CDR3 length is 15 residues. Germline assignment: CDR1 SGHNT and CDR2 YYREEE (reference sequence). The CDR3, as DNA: TGTGCCAGCAGCTCAGTCTCTTCGAACACCGGGGAGCTGTTTTTT. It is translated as CASSSVSSNTGELFF.

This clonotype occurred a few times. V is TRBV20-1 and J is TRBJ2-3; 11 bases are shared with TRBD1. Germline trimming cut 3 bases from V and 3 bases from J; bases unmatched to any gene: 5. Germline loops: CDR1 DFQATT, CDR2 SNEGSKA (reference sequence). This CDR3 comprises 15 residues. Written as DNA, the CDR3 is TGCAGTGCTAGCCCGGGGACAGGGGGTACAGATACGCAGTATTTT. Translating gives CSASPGTGGTDTQYF.

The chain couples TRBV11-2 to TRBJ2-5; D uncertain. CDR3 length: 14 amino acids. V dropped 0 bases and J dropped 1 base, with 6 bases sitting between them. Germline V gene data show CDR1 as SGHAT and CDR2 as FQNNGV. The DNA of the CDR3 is TGTGCCAGCAGCTTAGAACCGATCCAAGAGACCCAGTACTTC. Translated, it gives CASSLEPIQETQYF.

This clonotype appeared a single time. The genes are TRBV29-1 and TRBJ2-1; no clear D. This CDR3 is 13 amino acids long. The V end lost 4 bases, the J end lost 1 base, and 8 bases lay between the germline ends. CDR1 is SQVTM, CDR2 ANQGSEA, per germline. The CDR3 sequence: CSVGQISYNEQFF. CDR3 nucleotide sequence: TGCAGCGTTGGGCAGATTTCCTACAATGAGCAGTTCTTC.

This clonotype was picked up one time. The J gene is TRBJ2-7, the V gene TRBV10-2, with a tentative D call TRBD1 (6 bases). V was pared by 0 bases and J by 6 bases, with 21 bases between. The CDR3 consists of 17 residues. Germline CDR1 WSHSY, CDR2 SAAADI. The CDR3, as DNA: TGCGCCAGCAGTGAGTCTCTACAGGGACCCAGCCTCGCCGAGCAGTACTTC. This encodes CASSESLQGPSLAEQYF.

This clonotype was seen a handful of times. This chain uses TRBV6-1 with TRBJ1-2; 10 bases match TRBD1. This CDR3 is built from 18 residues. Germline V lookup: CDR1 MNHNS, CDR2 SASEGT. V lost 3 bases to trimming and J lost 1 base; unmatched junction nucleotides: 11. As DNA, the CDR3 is TGTGCCAGCAGTGAGATCACCGGGACAGGGGACCTTAACTATGGCTACACCTTC. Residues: CASSEITGTGDLNYGYTF.

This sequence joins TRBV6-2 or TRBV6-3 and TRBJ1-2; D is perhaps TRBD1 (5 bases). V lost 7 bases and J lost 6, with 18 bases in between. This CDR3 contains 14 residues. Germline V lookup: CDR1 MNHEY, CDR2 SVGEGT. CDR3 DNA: TGTGCCAGCACCCCGTTTGTAGGACACGATGGCTACACCTTC. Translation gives CASTPFVGHDGYTF.

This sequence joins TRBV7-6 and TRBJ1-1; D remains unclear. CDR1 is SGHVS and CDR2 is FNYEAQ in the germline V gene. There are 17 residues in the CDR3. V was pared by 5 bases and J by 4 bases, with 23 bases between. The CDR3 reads CASSHWEFGGLSTEAFF. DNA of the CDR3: TGTGCCAGCAGCCATTGGGAATTCGGTGGCTTGAGCACTGAAGCTTTCTTT.

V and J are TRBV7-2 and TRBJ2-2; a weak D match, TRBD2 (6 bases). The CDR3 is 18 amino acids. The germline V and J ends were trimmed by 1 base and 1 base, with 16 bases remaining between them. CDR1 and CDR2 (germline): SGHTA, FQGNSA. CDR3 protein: CASSLVGTLRKNTGELFF. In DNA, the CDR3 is TGTGCCAGCAGCTTAGTGGGGACTCTGAGAAAGAACACCGGGGAGCTGTTTTTT.

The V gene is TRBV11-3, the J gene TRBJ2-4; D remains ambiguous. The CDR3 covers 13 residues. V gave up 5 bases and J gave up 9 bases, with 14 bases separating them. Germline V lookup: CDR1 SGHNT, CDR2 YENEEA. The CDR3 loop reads CASSNMADPIQYF. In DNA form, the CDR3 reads TGTGCCAGCAGCAACATGGCGGACCCCATTCAGTACTTC.

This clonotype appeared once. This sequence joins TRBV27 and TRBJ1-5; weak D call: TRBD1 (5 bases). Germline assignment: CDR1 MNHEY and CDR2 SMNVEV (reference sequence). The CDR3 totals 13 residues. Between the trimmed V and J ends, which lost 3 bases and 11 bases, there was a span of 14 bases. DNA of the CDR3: TGTGCCAGCAGTTTTTTTGGAGGGGCGGCCCAGCATTTT. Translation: CASSFFGGAAQHF.

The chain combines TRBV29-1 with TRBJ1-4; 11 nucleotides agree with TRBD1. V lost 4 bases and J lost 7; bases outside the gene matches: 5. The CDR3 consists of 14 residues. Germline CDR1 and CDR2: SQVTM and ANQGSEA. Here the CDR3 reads CSVARDRGAEKLFF. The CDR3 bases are TGCAGCGTTGCCAGGGACAGGGGGGCTGAAAAACTGTTTTTT.

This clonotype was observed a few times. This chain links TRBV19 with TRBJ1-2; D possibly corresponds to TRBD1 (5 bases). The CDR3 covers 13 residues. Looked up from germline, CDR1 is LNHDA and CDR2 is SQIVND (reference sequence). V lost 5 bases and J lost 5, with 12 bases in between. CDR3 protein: CASSASGGYGYTF. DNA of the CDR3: TGTGCCAGTAGTGCGTCCGGGGGTTATGGCTACACCTTC.

As DNA, the CDR3 is TGCGCCAGCAGCCAAGAACGCTTTTCGGGTGATAGGGAGACCCAGTACTTC. It is translated as CASSQERFSGDRETQYF. The V gene is TRBV4-1, the J gene TRBJ2-5, with D unresolved. CDR3 size: 17 residues. CDR1 MGHRA and CDR2 YSYEKL come from the germline V gene. V was shortened by 0 bases and J by 5 bases, with 19 bases between the two germline ends.

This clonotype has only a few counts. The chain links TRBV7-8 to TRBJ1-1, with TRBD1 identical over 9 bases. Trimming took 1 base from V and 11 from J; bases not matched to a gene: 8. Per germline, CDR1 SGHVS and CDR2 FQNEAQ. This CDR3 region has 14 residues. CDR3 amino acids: CASSLGHRGQVAFF. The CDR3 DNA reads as TGTGCCAGCAGCTTAGGTCACAGGGGGCAGGTGGCTTTCTTT. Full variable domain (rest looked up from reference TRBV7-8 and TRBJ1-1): GAGVSQSPRYKVAKRGQDVALRCDPISGHVSLFWYQQALGQGPEFLTYFQNEAQLDKSGLPSDRFFAERPEGSVSTLKIQRTQQEDSAVYLCASSLGHRGQVAFFGQGTRLTVV.

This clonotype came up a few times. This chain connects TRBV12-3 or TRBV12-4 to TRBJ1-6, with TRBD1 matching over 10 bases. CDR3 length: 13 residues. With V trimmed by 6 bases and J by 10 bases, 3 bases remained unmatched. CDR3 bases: TGTGCCAGCAGCAGACAGGGGGCATCACCCCTCCACTTT. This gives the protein CASSRQGASPLHF.